This T cell receptor (beta chain) was sequenced for a study of blood T cell repertoires in COVID-19. V lost 5 bases to trimming and J lost 6 bases; unmatched junction nucleotides: 7. The germline V gene has CDR1 SGHTA and CDR2 FQGNSA. CDR3 length: 14 residues. In the original processing: Amplification of reference gene primers was used by the study to estimate nucleated cell counts. Sequencing was performed with immunoSEQ multiplex PCR; in TCRdb, only in-frame clones are kept and a portion is missing. V, J and clone size are taken as reported in that table, and D and trimming were inferred from the DNA itself. This sample has some 300,000 clones, with 70% to 90% found just once.

This TCR was sampled from a man in his 70s with acute or convalescent COVID-19. Sequenced: peripheral blood. J is TRBJ2-1 and V is TRBV7-2; the match to TRBD1 covers 7 bases. CDR3 region: CASSKDRVGNEQFF. The CDR3 DNA follows: TGTGCCAGCAGCAAAGACAGGGTGGGCAATGAGCAGTTCTTC.